Below, 23 T cell receptor beta chains from the same sample are listed, as sequenced in a study of T cells in Graves' hyperthyroidism and ophthalmopathy. The source material, RNA transcripts, was used to amplify TCR beta CDR3 regions. When the TCR CDR3 underwent first-round RT-PCR, the HTBI primer set was used. Each CDR3 protein is one row after TCRdb ran MiXCR on the multiplex PCR reads. The table has some 350,000 distinct CDR3 sequences, approximately 25% seen once. Material for sequencing was blood. The receptors here all came from a man in his forties or fifties with Graves' hyperthyroidism.

This clonotype was seen a handful of times. The chain couples TRBV20-1 to TRBJ2-7; TRBD2 is a possible D gene (6 bases). Between the trimmed V and J ends, which lost 5 bases and 4 bases, there was a span of 9 bases. CDR3 length: 11 residues. The germline gives CDR1 DFQATT, CDR2 SNEGSKA (reference sequence). The CDR3 is CSAQTSYEQYF. In DNA form, the CDR3 reads TGCAGTGCTCAGACTAGTTACGAGCAGTACTTC.

V gene TRBV7-9 combines with J gene TRBJ2-5, with 7 bases aligning to TRBD1. Germline V gene data show CDR1 as SEHNR and CDR2 as FQNEAQ (reference sequence). The CDR3 has 14 amino acids. The trim removed 10 bases at V and 5 bases at J, leaving 13 bases unmatched. The CDR3 sequence: CANSRQGSYETQYF. CDR3 DNA: TGTGCCAACAGTAGACAGGGATCGTACGAGACCCAGTACTTC.

This clonotype was seen only a few times. This chain links TRBV2 with TRBJ1-1; D uncertain. There are 15 residues in the CDR3. Germline CDR1 and CDR2: SNHLY and FYNNEI. Between the trimmed V and J ends, which lost 7 bases and 4 bases, there was a span of 19 bases. The CDR3 DNA reads as TGTGCCAGCACCGATCGGACTGCTTTTGCCACTGAAGCTTTCTTT. Residues: CASTDRTAFATEAFF. The full variable domain, in which reference TRBV2 and TRBJ1-1 provide the parts outside the CDR3, is EPEVTQTPSHQVTQMGQEVILRCVPISNHLYFYWYRQILGQKVEFLVSFYNNEISEKSEIFDDQFSVERPDGSNFTLKIRSTKLEDSAMYFCASTDRTAFATEAFFGQGTRLTVV.

This clonotype was seen at least ten times. This rearrangement joins TRBV18 to TRBJ1-5; D is perhaps TRBD1 (5 bases). V was pared by 4 bases and J by 5 bases, with 9 bases between. In germline, CDR1 is KGHSH, CDR2 LQKENI. CDR3 length: 13 amino acids. This chain's CDR3 is CASSRDGDQPQHF. Written as DNA, the CDR3 is TGTGCCAGCTCACGGGACGGAGATCAGCCCCAGCATTTT.

This clonotype occurred a few times. V usage is TRBV5-1 and J usage is TRBJ2-3, with 7 bases aligning to TRBD2. J was trimmed by 2 bases and V by 2 bases; bases with no gene match: 5. This CDR3 region has 15 residues. Germline V gene sequence: CDR1 SGHRS, CDR2 YFSETQ. CDR3 sequence reads: CASSFGAGPTDTQYF. The CDR3 DNA follows: TGCGCCAGCAGCTTCGGAGCGGGACCCACAGATACGCAGTATTTT.

This clonotype occurred many times. V usage is TRBV6-1 and J usage is TRBJ1-1; possible D gene TRBD1, 6 bases. CDR1 and CDR2 (germline): MNHNS, SASEGT. The CDR3 contains 13 residues. Deletions cut 3 bases from V and 1 base from J, with 6 bases between. Here the CDR3 reads CASSDRGNTEAFF. The CDR3 nucleotides read TGTGCCAGCAGTGACAGGGGGAACACTGAAGCTTTCTTT.

The rearrangement links TRBV10-2 to TRBJ2-1; D is ambiguous. The V end was cut by 5 bases, the J end by 6 bases, with 14 bases between. Germline V gives CDR1 WSHSY, CDR2 SAAADI. CDR3 length equals 14 residues. The CDR3 nucleotides read TGCGCCAGCAGTCCCACGAAAGCATCCAATGAGCAGTTCTTC. Translated, it gives CASSPTKASNEQFF.

V and J are TRBV6-1 and TRBJ2-5, with a weak D call TRBD2 (5 bases). Trimming removed 1 base at V and 7 bases at J, with 16 bases between. This CDR3 is built from 15 residues. Germline V gene lookup returns CDR1 MNHNS and CDR2 SASEGT. The CDR3 loop reads CASSEVRSNAGTQYF. The DNA for the CDR3 is TGTGCCAGCAGTGAAGTAAGGAGCAATGCGGGGACCCAGTACTTC.

This clonotype was seen once. This chain connects TRBV6-1 to TRBJ2-5; the match to TRBD2 covers 14 bases. This CDR3 contains 17 residues. Germline CDR1 is MNHNS and CDR2 is SASEGT. V lost 4 bases, J lost 4 bases, and 8 bases stayed unmatched. In nucleotides, the CDR3 is TGTGCCAGCAGTGCCTCCGGGACTAGCGGGAGTAGAGAGACCCAGTACTTC. It specifies CASSASGTSGSRETQYF.

The V call is TRBV7-6, the J call TRBJ2-5, with 14 bases lining up with TRBD2. The V gene end was trimmed by 5 bases and the J gene end by 5 bases; junction bases not matched to a gene: 7. There are 16 residues in the CDR3. The germline gives CDR1 SGHVS, CDR2 FNYEAQ. CDR3 coding DNA: TGTGCCAGCAGCCAAGGACTAGCGGGGGGTTTTGAGACCCAGTACTTC. Amino acids: CASSQGLAGGFETQYF.

The CDR3 is CASSQLNEQYF. The CDR3 DNA reads as TGTGCCAGCAGCCAACTTAACGAGCAGTACTTC. V usage is TRBV11-2 and J usage is TRBJ2-7, with D uncertain. The V gene lost 5 bases and the J gene lost 5 bases, with 7 bases spanning the gap. This CDR3 is 11 amino acids long. Looked up from germline, CDR1 is SGHAT and CDR2 is FQNNGV.

This clonotype was seen more than once but under ten times. The chain couples TRBV19 to TRBJ2-2; 9 bases align to TRBD1. The V segment lost 8 bases and the J segment 1 base; nucleotides outside the gene matches: 5. Germline V gene sequence: CDR1 LNHDA, CDR2 SQIVND (reference sequence). The length of the CDR3 is 15 residues. The CDR3 loop reads CASARQGGNTGELFF. In DNA, the CDR3 is TGTGCCAGTGCCAGACAGGGGGGGAACACCGGGGAGCTGTTTTTT.

In regard to this clonotype: Sequence at one end of the junction differs from germline and may be a read error. The CDR3 region is CASSLDSSSYNDQFF. The DNA of the CDR3 is TGCGCCAGCAGCTTGGATTCATCCTCCTACAATGATCAGTTCTTC. This sequence joins TRBV5-1 and TRBJ2-1; no clear D. CDR3 length: 15 residues. Germline V gene lookup returns CDR1 SGHRS and CDR2 YFSETQ.

This clonotype was seen only a few times. The chain couples TRBV7-2 to TRBJ2-3, with D tentatively TRBD1 or TRBD2 (6 bases each). CDR3 length: 16 residues. CDR1 is SGHTA and CDR2 is FQGNSA in the germline V gene. Trimming shortened V by 1 base and J by 3 bases, and 14 bases separated the two germline ends. The CDR3 sequence is CASSLVGGQGTDTQYF. CDR3 DNA: TGTGCCAGCAGCTTAGTAGGGGGGCAGGGTACAGATACGCAGTATTTT.

This chain connects TRBV9 to TRBJ2-3, with 9 bases matching TRBD1. Germline V gene lookup returns CDR1 SGDLS and CDR2 YYNGEE. With V trimmed by 4 bases and J by 2 bases, 5 bases remained unmatched. CDR3 size: 15 residues. Here the CDR3 reads CASSPGQGPTDTQYF. The DNA for the CDR3 is TGTGCCAGCAGCCCAGGACAGGGGCCCACAGATACGCAGTATTTT.

The chain has TRBV20-1 and TRBJ1-5; D remains ambiguous. Trimming removed 7 bases from V and 5 bases from J, with 12 bases in between. The CDR3 is made up of 12 amino acids. Germline V gene data show CDR1 as DFQATT and CDR2 as SNEGSKA (reference sequence). The CDR3 loop reads CSVTDGDQPQHF. The CDR3 nucleotides are TGCAGTGTCACGGACGGCGATCAGCCCCAGCATTTT.

V gene TRBV28 combines with J gene TRBJ2-1; D is tentatively TRBD1 or TRBD2 (6 bases each). The length of the CDR3 is 15 residues. V gave up 5 bases and J gave up 7 bases, with 18 bases separating them. CDR1 is MDHEN, CDR2 SYDVKM, per germline. CDR3 in amino acids: CASSPGDGSWNEQFF. DNA of the CDR3: TGTGCCAGCAGTCCAGGGGACGGGAGCTGGAATGAGCAGTTCTTC.

CDR3 in amino acids: CASSLDGSRIDTQYF. Here the CDR3 DNA reads TGCGCCAGCAGCTTGGACGGGAGTCGAATTGATACGCAGTATTTT. The chain employs TRBV5-1 and TRBJ2-3; D is perhaps TRBD2 (6 bases). CDR1 is SGHRS and CDR2 is YFSETQ in the germline V gene. The CDR3 spans 15 residues. The V end lost 0 bases, the J end lost 6 bases, and 14 bases lay between the germline ends. The entire variable domain, with the rest obtained from reference TRBV5-1 and TRBJ2-3, is as follows: KAGVTQTPRYLIKTRGQQVTLSCSPISGHRSVSWYQQTPGQGLQFLFEYFSETQRNKGNFPGRFSGRQFSNSRSEMNVSTLELGDSALYLCASSLDGSRIDTQYFGPGTRLTVL.

This clonotype was counted between two and nine times. The chain uses TRBV27 and TRBJ1-5; D perhaps matches TRBD1 (6 bases). The CDR3 runs to 14 residues. Germline loops: CDR1 MNHEY, CDR2 SMNVEV (reference sequence). V lost 2 bases and J 2 bases, leaving 7 bases between the germline ends. The CDR3 nucleotides are TGTGCCAGCAGTTTAAACAGGGGCAATCAGCCCCAGCATTTT. Translation: CASSLNRGNQPQHF.

The chain combines TRBV3-1 with TRBJ2-7, with TRBD2 matching 10 bases. The CDR3 consists of 15 residues. J was trimmed by 3 bases and V by 4 bases; bases with no gene match: 6. In germline, CDR1 is LGHDT, CDR2 YNNKEL (reference sequence). The CDR3 DNA reads TGTGCCAGCAGCCGATCCGGGACTAGCGACTACGAGCAGTACTTC. Encoded protein: CASSRSGTSDYEQYF.

This clonotype was detected ten times or more. The rearrangement uses TRBV2 and TRBJ2-7, with D possibly TRBD2 on 6 matching bases. Trimming stripped 6 bases from V and 5 bases from J, with 11 bases between. This CDR3 has 12 amino acids. Germline CDR1 and CDR2: SNHLY and FYNNEI. CDR3 coding DNA: TGTGCCAGCAGGGGCGGCGGGGACGAGCAGTACTTC. It codes for CASRGGGDEQYF.

The rearrangement joins TRBV29-1 to TRBJ2-2; D possibly corresponds to TRBD1 (6 bases). The CDR3 is 14 amino acids. Trimming took 4 bases from V and 2 from J, leaving 11 bases between them. Germline assignment: CDR1 SQVTM and CDR2 ANQGSEA. DNA for the CDR3: TGCAGCGTTGCTCTACAGGGTAACACCGGGGAGCTGTTTTTT. It codes for CSVALQGNTGELFF.

This clonotype was seen many times. This rearrangement joins TRBV5-1 to TRBJ2-1, with 10 bases fitting TRBD2. CDR3 length: 16 amino acids. After removal of 3 bases from V and 7 bases from J, the junction contained 10 bases not matched to a gene. The germline gives CDR1 SGHRS, CDR2 YFSETQ. The CDR3 loop is CASSSSLGTSANEQFF. The CDR3 DNA sequence: TGCGCCAGCAGCTCGAGCCTCGGGACTAGCGCGAATGAGCAGTTCTTC. Full variable domain (missing parts from reference TRBV5-1 and TRBJ2-1): KAGVTQTPRYLIKTRGQQVTLSCSPISGHRSVSWYQQTPGQGLQFLFEYFSETQRNKGNFPGRFSGRQFSNSRSEMNVSTLELGDSALYLCASSSSLGTSANEQFFGPGTRLTVL.